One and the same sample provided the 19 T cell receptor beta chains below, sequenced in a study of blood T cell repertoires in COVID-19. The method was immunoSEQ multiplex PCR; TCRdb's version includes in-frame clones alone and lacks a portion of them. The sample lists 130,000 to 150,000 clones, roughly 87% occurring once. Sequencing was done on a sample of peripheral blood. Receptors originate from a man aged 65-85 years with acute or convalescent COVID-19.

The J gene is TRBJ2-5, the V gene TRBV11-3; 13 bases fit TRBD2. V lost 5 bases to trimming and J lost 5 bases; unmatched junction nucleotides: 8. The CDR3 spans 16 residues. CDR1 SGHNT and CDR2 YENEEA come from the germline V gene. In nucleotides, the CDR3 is TGTGCCAGCAGCCTGAGGACTAGCGGGAGTGGGGAGACCCAGTACTTC. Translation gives CASSLRTSGSGETQYF. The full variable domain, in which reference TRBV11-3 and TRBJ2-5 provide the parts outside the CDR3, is EAGVVQSPRYKIIEKKQPVAFWCNPISGHNTLYWYLQNLGQGPELLIRYENEEAVDDSQLPKDRFSAERLKGVDSTLKIQPAELGDSAVYLCASSLRTSGSGETQYFGPGTRLLVL.

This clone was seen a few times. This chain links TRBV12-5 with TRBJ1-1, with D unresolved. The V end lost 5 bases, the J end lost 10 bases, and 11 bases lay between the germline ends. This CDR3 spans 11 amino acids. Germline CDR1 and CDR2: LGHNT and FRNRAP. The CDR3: CASGEARGAFF. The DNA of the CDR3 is TGTGCTAGTGGTGAAGCCCGGGGAGCTTTCTTT.

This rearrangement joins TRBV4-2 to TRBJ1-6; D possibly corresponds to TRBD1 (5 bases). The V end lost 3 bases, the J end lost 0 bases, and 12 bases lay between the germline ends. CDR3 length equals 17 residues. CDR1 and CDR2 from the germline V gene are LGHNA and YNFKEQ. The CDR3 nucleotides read TGTGCCAGCAGCCAGACGACAGTTAGCTCCTATAATTCACCCCTCCACTTT. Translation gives CASSQTTVSSYNSPLHF.

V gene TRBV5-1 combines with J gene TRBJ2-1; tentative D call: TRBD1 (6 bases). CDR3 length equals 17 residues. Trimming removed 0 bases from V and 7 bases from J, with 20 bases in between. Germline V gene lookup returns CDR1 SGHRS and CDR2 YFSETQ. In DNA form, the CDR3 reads TGCGCCAGCAGCTTGGCCCTGGACAGCGAGCTGTATAATGAGCAGTTCTTC. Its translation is CASSLALDSELYNEQFF.

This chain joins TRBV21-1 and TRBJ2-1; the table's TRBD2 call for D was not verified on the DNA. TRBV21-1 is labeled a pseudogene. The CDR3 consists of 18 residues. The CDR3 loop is CASSKRTSGGPEYNEQFF. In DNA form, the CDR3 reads TGTGCCAGCAGCAAGAGGACTAGCGGGGGGCCCGAGTACAATGAGCAGTTCTTC.

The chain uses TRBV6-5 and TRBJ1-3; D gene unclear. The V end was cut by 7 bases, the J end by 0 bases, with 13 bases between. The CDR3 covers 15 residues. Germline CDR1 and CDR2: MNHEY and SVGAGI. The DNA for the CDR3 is TGTGCCAGCAAGGCGGAGCTATCCTCTGGAAACACCATATATTTT. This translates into CASKAELSSGNTIYF.

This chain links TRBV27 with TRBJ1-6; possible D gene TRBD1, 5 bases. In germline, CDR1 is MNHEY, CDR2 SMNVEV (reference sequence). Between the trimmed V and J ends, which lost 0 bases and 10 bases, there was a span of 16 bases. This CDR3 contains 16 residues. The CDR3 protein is CASSLSIGGRGSPLHF. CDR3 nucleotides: TGTGCCAGCAGTTTATCGATCGGGGGAAGGGGCTCACCCCTCCACTTT.

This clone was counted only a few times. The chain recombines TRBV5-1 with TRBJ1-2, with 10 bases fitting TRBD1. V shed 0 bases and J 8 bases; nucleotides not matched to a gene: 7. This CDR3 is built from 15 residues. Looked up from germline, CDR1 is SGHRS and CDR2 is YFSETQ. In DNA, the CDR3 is TGCGCCAGCAGCTTGGTAGGGACAGGGGAGGACGGCTACACCTTC. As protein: CASSLVGTGEDGYTF. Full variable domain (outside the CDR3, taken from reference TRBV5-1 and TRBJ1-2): KAGVTQTPRYLIKTRGQQVTLSCSPISGHRSVSWYQQTPGQGLQFLFEYFSETQRNKGNFPGRFSGRQFSNSRSEMNVSTLELGDSALYLCASSLVGTGEDGYTFGSGTRLTVV.

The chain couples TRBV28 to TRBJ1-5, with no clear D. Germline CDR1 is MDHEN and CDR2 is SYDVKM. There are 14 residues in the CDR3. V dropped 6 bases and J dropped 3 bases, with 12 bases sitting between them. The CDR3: CASRLQVLNQPQHF. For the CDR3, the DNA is TGTGCCAGCAGGCTGCAGGTTCTCAATCAGCCCCAGCATTTT.

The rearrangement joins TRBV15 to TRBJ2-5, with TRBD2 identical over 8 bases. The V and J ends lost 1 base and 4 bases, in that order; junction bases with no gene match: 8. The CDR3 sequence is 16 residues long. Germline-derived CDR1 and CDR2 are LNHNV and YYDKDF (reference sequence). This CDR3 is CATSRAWTSPGETQYF. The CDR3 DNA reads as TGTGCCACCAGCAGAGCTTGGACTAGCCCGGGAGAGACCCAGTACTTC.

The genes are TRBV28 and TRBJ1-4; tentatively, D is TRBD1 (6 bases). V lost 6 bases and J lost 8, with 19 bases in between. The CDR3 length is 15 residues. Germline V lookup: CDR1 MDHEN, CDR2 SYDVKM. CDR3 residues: CASSRGGGGREKLFF. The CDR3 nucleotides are TGTGCCAGCAGCCGAGGGGGGGGAGGAAGAGAAAAACTGTTTTTT.

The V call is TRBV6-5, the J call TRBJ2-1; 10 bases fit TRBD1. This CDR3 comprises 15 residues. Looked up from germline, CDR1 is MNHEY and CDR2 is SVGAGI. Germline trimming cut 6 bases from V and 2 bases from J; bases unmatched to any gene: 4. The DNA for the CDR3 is TGTGCCAGCAGCCGACAGGGGGCCACCTACAATGAGCAGTTCTTC. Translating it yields CASSRQGATYNEQFF.

DNA of the CDR3: TGTGCCAGCAGCCTATTTCAGGGGGCGTCAAACACCATATATTTT. This translates into CASSLFQGASNTIYF. The chain has TRBV3-1 (or the pseudogene TRBV3-2) and TRBJ1-3; TRBD1 agrees at 8 bases. The CDR3 runs to 15 residues. V shed 4 bases, J shed 6 bases, and the junction held 8 bases outside the gene matches. Germline V gene lookup returns CDR1 LGHDT and CDR2 YNNKEL (reference sequence).

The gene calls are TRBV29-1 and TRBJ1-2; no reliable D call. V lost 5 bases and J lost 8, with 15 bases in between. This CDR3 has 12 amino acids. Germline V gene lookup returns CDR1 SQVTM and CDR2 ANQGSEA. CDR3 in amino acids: CSVRTRFEGYTF. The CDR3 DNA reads TGCAGCGTTAGAACCCGTTTTGAGGGCTACACCTTC. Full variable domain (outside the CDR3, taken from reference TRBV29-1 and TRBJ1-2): SAVISQKPSRDICQRGTSLTIQCQVDSQVTMMFWYRQQPGQSLTLIATANQGSEATYESGFVIDKFPISRPNLTFSTLTVSNMSPEDSSIYLCSVRTRFEGYTFGSGTRLTVV.

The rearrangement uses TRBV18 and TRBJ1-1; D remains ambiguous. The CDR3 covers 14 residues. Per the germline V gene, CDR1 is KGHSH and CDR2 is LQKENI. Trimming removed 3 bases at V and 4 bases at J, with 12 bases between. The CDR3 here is CASSPLEGGTEAFF. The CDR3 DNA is TGTGCCAGCTCACCCCTTGAGGGAGGCACTGAAGCTTTCTTT.

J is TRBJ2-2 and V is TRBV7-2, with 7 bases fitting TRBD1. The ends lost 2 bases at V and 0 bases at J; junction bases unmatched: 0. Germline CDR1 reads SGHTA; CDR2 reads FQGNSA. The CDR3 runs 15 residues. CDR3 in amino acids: CASSLQGANTGELFF. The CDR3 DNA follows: TGTGCCAGCAGCTTACAGGGGGCGAACACCGGGGAGCTGTTTTTT.

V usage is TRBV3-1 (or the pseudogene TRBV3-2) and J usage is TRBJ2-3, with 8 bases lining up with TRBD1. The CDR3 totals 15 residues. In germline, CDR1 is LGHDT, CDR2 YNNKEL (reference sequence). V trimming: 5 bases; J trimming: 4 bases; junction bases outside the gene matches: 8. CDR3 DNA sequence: TGTGCCAGCAGCGAATTGGACAGGGCCCCAGATACGCAGTATTTT. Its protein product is CASSELDRAPDTQYF.

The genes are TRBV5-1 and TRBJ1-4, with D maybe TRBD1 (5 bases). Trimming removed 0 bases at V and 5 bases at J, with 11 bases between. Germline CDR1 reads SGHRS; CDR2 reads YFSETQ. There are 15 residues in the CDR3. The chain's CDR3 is CASSLEGDLNEKLFF. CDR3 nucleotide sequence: TGCGCCAGCAGCTTGGAAGGGGATCTGAATGAAAAACTGTTTTTT.

CDR3 in amino acids: CASSQKDRLNTEAFF. In DNA, the CDR3 is TGCGCCAGCAGCCAAAAGGACAGGCTGAACACTGAAGCTTTCTTT. The rearrangement uses TRBV4-1 and TRBJ1-1; 7 bases align to TRBD1. V lost 2 bases and J lost 0; bases outside the gene matches: 3. Germline lookup yields CDR1 MGHRA and CDR2 YSYEKL. This CDR3 spans 15 amino acids.